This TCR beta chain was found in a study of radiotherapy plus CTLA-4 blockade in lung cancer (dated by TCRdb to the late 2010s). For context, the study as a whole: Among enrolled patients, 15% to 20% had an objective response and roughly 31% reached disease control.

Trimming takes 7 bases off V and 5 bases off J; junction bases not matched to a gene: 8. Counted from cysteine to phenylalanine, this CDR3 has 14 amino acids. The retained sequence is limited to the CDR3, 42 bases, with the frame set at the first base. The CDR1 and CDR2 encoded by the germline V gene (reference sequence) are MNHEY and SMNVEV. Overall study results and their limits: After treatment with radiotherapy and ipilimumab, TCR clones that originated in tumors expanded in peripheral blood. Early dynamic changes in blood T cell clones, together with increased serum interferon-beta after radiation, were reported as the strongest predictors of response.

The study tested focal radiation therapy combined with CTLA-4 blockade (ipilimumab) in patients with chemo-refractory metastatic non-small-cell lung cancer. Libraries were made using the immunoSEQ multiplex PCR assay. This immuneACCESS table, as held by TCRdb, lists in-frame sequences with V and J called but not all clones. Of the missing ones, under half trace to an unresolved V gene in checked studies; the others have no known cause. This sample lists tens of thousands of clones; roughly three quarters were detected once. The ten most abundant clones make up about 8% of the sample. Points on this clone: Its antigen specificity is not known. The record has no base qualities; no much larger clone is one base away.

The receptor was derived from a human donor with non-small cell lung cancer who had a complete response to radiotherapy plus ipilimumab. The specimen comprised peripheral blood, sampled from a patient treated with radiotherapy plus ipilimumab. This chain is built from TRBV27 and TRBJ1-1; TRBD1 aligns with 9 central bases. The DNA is TGTGCCAGCATTCCCGGGACAGGGAGTACTGAAGCTTTCTTT. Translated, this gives CASIPGTGSTEAFF.